Listed below are T cell receptor beta chains from one sample, sequenced in a study of shared T cell receptors in the human thymus. Some clones are missing from TCRdb's copy, which holds only in-frame ones; the method was immunoSEQ multiplex PCR. The sample holds 700,000 or so clones, 80% to 90% seen once. The same sample was also used in a study of human thymus T cells.

Material: thymocytes. Receptors were obtained from a girl in the first two years of life with a congenital heart defect. The CDR3 runs from the conserved cysteine through the conserved F or W. The D gene is left open where the match is weak. Clone size is shown for a subset of rows, as once, few, many or a class of expanded clone.

D gene: .; clone size: once; V gene: TRBV7-2; J gene: TRBJ2-7; CDR3 protein: CASSLGLHSYEQYF; CDR3 DNA: TGTGCCAGCAGCTTAGGACTTCACTCCTACGAGCAGTACTTC
D gene: TRBD1; clone size: .; V gene: TRBV5-1; J gene: TRBJ2-7; CDR3 protein: CASSPVDRAVREQYF; CDR3 DNA: TGCGCCAGCAGCCCGGTGGACAGGGCGGTTCGCGAGCAGTACTTC
D gene: .; clone size: .; V gene: TRBV2; J gene: TRBJ1-1; CDR3 protein: CASSSSGVEAFF; CDR3 DNA: TGTGCCAGCAGCTCGTCAGGGGTTGAAGCTTTCTTT
D gene: TRBD1; clone size: .; V gene: TRBV5-1; J gene: TRBJ1-1; CDR3 protein: CASSPGTGEIGTEAFF; CDR3 DNA: TGCGCCAGCAGCCCCGGGACAGGGGAGATCGGCACTGAAGCTTTCTTT
D gene: .; clone size: .; V gene: TRBV5-6; J gene: TRBJ2-1; CDR3 protein: CASPTQRSSYNEQFF; CDR3 DNA: TGTGCCAGCCCCACTCAACGTTCTAGCTACAATGAGCAGTTCTTC
D gene: TRBD1; clone size: .; V gene: TRBV14; J gene: TRBJ1-6; CDR3 protein: CASSQSDRSYNSPLHF; CDR3 DNA: TGTGCCAGCAGCCAATCGGACAGGAGCTATAATTCACCCCTCCACTTT
D gene: .; clone size: .; V gene: TRBV19; J gene: TRBJ2-6; CDR3 protein: CASSTQQEAGANVLTF; CDR3 DNA: TGTGCCAGTAGCACTCAACAGGAAGCTGGGGCCAACGTCCTGACTTTC
D gene: .; clone size: .; V gene: TRBV14; J gene: TRBJ2-3; CDR3 protein: CASSQDSYTDTQYF; CDR3 DNA: TGTGCCAGCAGCCAAGATTCCTACACAGATACGCAGTATTTT
D gene: TRBD1; clone size: .; V gene: TRBV19; J gene: TRBJ1-6; CDR3 protein: CASTDKGARDSPLHF; CDR3 DNA: TGTGCCAGTACCGATAAGGGGGCGCGAGATTCACCCCTCCACTTT
D gene: .; clone size: few; V gene: TRBV5-4; J gene: TRBJ2-7; CDR3 protein: CASSLDRVRPPGEQYF; CDR3 DNA: TGTGCCAGCAGCTTGGACAGGGTCAGGCCACCGGGTGAGCAGTACTTC
D gene: .; clone size: .; V gene: TRBV28; J gene: TRBJ2-5; CDR3 protein: CASSSPVRQAGETQYF; CDR3 DNA: TGTGCCAGCAGCTCCCCAGTCCGACAGGCGGGAGAGACCCAGTACTTC
D gene: .; clone size: .; V gene: TRBV9; J gene: TRBJ2-3; CDR3 protein: CASSELTNTDTQYF; CDR3 DNA: TGTGCCAGCAGCGAACTCACGAACACAGATACGCAGTATTTT
D gene: TRBD1; clone size: .; V gene: TRBV18; J gene: TRBJ1-2; CDR3 protein: CASSLREATDREGSYGYTF; CDR3 DNA: TGTGCCAGCTCACTACGAGAAGCAACCGACAGGGAAGGATCCTATGGCTACACCTTC
D gene: .; clone size: .; V gene: TRBV6-1; J gene: TRBJ2-7; CDR3 protein: CASSHRVLSYEQYF; CDR3 DNA: TGTGCCAGCAGCCACAGGGTCCTCTCCTACGAGCAGTACTTC
D gene: .; clone size: .; V gene: TRBV28; J gene: TRBJ2-3; CDR3 protein: CASSLRDFSSTDTQYF; CDR3 DNA: TGTGCCAGCAGTTTACGGGACTTCTCTAGCACAGATACGCAGTATTTT
D gene: .; clone size: .; V gene: TRBV30; J gene: TRBJ2-5; CDR3 protein: CAWSVSPGETQYF; CDR3 DNA: TGTGCCTGGAGTGTATCCCCCGGAGAGACCCAGTACTTC
D gene: .; clone size: .; V gene: TRBV5-8; J gene: TRBJ1-6; CDR3 protein: CASSYSPTNSPLHF; CDR3 DNA: TGTGCCAGCAGCTATTCCCCTACTAATTCACCCCTCCACTTT
D gene: .; clone size: once; V gene: TRBV18; J gene: TRBJ1-1; CDR3 protein: CASSSTRTDTEAFF; CDR3 DNA: TGTGCCAGCTCAAGCACGAGGACAGACACTGAAGCTTTCTTT
D gene: .; clone size: .; V gene: TRBV6-5; J gene: TRBJ2-7; CDR3 protein: CASSYAKHGTRYEQYF; CDR3 DNA: TGTGCCAGCAGTTACGCCAAACACGGGACACGCTACGAGCAGTACTTC
D gene: .; clone size: .; V gene: TRBV7-9; J gene: TRBJ1-4; CDR3 protein: CASIIAPQGHPNEKLFF; CDR3 DNA: TGTGCCAGCATAATAGCCCCCCAAGGCCACCCTAATGAAAAACTGTTTTTT
D gene: TRBD2; clone size: .; V gene: TRBV11-2; J gene: TRBJ2-7; CDR3 protein: CASRYREGEQYF; CDR3 DNA: TGTGCCAGCAGATACCGGGAGGGCGAGCAGTACTTC
D gene: .; clone size: .; V gene: TRBV6-1; J gene: TRBJ1-5; CDR3 protein: CASVGTGGSNQPQHF; CDR3 DNA: TGTGCCAGCGTTGGGACCGGGGGTAGCAATCAGCCCCAGCATTTT
D gene: TRBD1; clone size: .; V gene: TRBV7-4; J gene: TRBJ1-6; CDR3 protein: CASSSSLTTGQGNNSPLHF; CDR3 DNA: TGTGCCAGCAGCTCATCCCTCACCACGGGACAGGGAAATAATTCCCCCCTCCACTTT